This T cell receptor beta chain was observed in a study of somatic mutations in cytotoxic T cells in rheumatoid arthritis. Study-wide results and limits: Over 20% of CD8+ cells belonged to the largest CD8+ clone in about an eighth of the 65 patients.

The V gene lost 2 bases and the J gene lost 9 bases, with 4 bases spanning the gap. Germline V lookup: CDR1 SEHNR, CDR2 FQNEAQ (reference sequence). The CDR3 totals 10 residues. Notes on this clone: Its antigen is unidentified.

With median age around 53 years (range about 20-80) and about 60% female, healthy controls came from blood donor buffy coats. Method: immunoSEQ multiplex PCR; TCRdb's copy keeps in-frame clones and lacks some. The sample lists about 8,600 clones; 70% to 85% were seen once. The sample taken for sequencing was CD8+ T cells sorted from blood. This chain uses TRBV7-9 with TRBJ1-2; D is unresolved. This TCR derives from a woman aged 45 to 65 in good health. This CDR3 is CASSLISYTF. In DNA form, the CDR3 reads TGTGCCAGCAGCTTAATTAGCTACACCTTC.